The clone carrying this T cell receptor (beta chain) was recorded many times. Its target is unknown. The data are from a study of early T cells in non-severe SARS-CoV-2 infection. On the study more broadly: Sequencing of bulk RNA from unsorted whole blood was done, without chain pairing.

Points from the study as a whole: The study's VDJdb matching favored anti-spike CD8 responses and missed private and CD4 specificities.

Unique molecular identifiers were added to individual cDNA molecules. MiXCR was run by TCRdb on the 5' RACE reads, yielding one entry per CDR3 protein. This table holds approximately 71,000 distinct CDR3 sequences, 9.5% to 15% found once. The CDR3 is 17 amino acids. Germline lookup yields CDR1 MNHEY and CDR2 SVGEGT. The junction had 8 bases not matched to a gene; V was cut back by 5 bases and J by 2 bases. This chain links TRBV6-2 or TRBV6-3 with TRBJ2-6; 8 bases line up with TRBD1. This TCR was sampled from an adult who was a healthcare worker with PCR-confirmed SARS-CoV-2 infection or an uninfected control (not recorded which). The specimen sequenced was whole blood. The CDR3 protein is CASSRQGLVTGANVLTF. CDR3 nucleotides: TGTGCCAGCAGTCGACAGGGGTTAGTGACTGGGGCCAACGTCCTGACTTTC.